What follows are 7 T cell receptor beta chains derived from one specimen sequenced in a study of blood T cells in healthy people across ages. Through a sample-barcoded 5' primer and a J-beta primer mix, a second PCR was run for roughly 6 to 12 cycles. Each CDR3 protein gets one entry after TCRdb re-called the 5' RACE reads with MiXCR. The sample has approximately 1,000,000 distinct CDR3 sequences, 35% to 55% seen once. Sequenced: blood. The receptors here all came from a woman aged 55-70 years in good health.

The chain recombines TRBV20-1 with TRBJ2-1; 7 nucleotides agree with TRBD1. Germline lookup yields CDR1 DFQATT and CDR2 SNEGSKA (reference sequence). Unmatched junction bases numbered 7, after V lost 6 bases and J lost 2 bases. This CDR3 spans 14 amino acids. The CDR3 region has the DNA TGCAGTGCGCAACAGGGGACAGCCTACAATGAGCAGTTCTTC. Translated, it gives CSAQQGTAYNEQFF.

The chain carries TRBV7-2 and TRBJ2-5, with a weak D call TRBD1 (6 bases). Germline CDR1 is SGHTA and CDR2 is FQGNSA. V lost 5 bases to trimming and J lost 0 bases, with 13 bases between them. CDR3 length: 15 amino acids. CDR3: CASSNQGTYQETQYF. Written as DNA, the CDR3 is TGTGCCAGCAGCAACCAGGGGACGTACCAAGAGACCCAGTACTTC.

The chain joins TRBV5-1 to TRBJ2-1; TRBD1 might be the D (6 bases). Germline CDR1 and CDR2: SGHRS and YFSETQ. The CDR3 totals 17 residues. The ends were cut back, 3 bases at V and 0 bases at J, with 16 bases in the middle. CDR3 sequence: CASSSTGLATSYNEQFF. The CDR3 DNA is TGCGCCAGCAGCTCAACAGGGTTGGCTACCTCCTACAATGAGCAGTTCTTC.

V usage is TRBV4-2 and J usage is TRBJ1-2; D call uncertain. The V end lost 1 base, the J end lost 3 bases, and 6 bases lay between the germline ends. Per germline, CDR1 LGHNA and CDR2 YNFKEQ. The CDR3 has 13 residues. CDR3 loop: CASSQAMDYGYTF. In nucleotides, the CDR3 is TGTGCCAGCAGCCAAGCCATGGACTATGGCTACACCTTC.

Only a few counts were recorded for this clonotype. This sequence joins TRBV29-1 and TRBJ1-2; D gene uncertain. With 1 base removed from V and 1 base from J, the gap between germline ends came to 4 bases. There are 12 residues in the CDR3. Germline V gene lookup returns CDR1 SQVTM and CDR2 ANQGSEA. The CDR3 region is CSVEANNYGYTF. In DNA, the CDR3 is TGCAGCGTTGAAGCGAATAACTATGGCTACACCTTC.

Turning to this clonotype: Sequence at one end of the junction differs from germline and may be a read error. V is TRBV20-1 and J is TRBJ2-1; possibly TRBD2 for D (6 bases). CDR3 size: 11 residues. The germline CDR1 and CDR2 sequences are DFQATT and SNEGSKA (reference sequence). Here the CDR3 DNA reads TGCAGTGCTCAATGGAGGGTTGAGCAGTTATTC. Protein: CSAQWRVEQLF.

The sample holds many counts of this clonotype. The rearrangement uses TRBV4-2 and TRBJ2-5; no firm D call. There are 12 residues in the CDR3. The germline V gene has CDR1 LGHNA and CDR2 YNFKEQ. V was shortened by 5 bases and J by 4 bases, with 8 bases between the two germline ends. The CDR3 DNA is TGTGCCAGCAGCAGTGGGGTAGAGACCCAGTACTTC. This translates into CASSSGVETQYF.